Each of the 22 T cell receptor beta chains below was sequenced from the same sample in a study of neoadjuvant anti-PD-1 for oral cavity cancer. Produced via immunoSEQ multiplex PCR; TCRdb's table is partial and in-frame only. The table has roughly 14,000 clones, roughly four fifths seen once. The time point: after neoadjuvant nivolumab, at surgical resection. The specimen was PBMCs, collected after nivolumab (anti-PD-1) treatment. Every receptor here comes from a person aged 35-79 years with oral cavity squamous cell carcinoma.

This clone turned up a few times. The chain joins TRBV2 to TRBJ1-1, with 8 bases aligning to TRBD1. This CDR3 has 15 amino acids. J lost 8 bases, V lost 6 bases, and 14 bases had no gene match. CDR1 SNHLY and CDR2 FYNNEI come from the germline V gene. CDR3 DNA: TGTGCCAGCAGGGACCGTGGCAGGGGGCGGCAAGAAGCTTTCTTT. It specifies CASRDRGRGRQEAFF.

There are a few counts of this clone. The rearrangement joins TRBV7-9 to TRBJ2-1; 7 positions agree with TRBD2. Germline V gene sequence: CDR1 SEHNR, CDR2 FQNEAQ (reference sequence). V shed 5 bases, J shed 7 bases, and the junction held 11 bases outside the gene matches. CDR3 length: 15 residues. In DNA form, the CDR3 reads TGTGCCAGCAGCCCCTTGAGGCGGGGGACGAATGAGCAGTTCTTC. This sequence encodes CASSPLRRGTNEQFF.

The CDR3 here is CASSLRSSGANVLTF. In DNA form, the CDR3 reads TGTGCCAGCAGCTTAAGGTCCTCTGGGGCCAACGTCCTGACTTTC. The chain uses TRBV7-2 and TRBJ2-6, with no clear D. In germline, CDR1 is SGHTA, CDR2 FQGNSA. The CDR3 extends over 15 amino acids. Trimming removed 2 bases at V and 0 bases at J, with 5 bases between.

The V and J genes are TRBV27 and TRBJ1-4; D remains unclear. The CDR3 has 16 residues. V dropped 4 bases and J dropped 0 bases, with 12 bases sitting between them. Germline CDR1 is MNHEY and CDR2 is SMNVEV (reference sequence). CDR3 coding DNA: TGTGCCAGCAGTTCGACACCGCTTGCAACTAATGAAAAACTGTTTTTT. Encoded protein: CASSSTPLATNEKLFF.

Only a few counts were recorded for this clone. CDR3 protein: CVLAGSDAGNTIYF. The DNA of the CDR3 is TGTGTCCTAGCTGGGTCCGACGCTGGAAACACCATATATTTT. The chain combines TRBV2 with TRBJ1-3; D gene ambiguous. CDR1 and CDR2 (germline): SNHLY, FYNNEI. This CDR3 is built from 14 residues.

Worth noting for this clone: Other DNA sequences in the same sample also yield this CDR3. V usage is TRBV7-3 and J usage is TRBJ2-7; 9 nucleotides agree with TRBD1. Germline V gene data show CDR1 as SGHTA and CDR2 as FQGTGA. V lost 5 bases to trimming and J lost 2 bases; unmatched junction nucleotides: 4. CDR3 length: 14 amino acids. CDR3 sequence reads: CASSRGQGAYEQYF. CDR3 nucleotides: TGTGCCAGCAGCCGGGGACAGGGCGCCTACGAGCAGTACTTC.

The CDR3 DNA reads TGTGCCAGCAGCCAGGAGTGGGGCAATCAGCCCCAGCATTTT. Protein product: CASSQEWGNQPQHF. The V call is TRBV2, the J call TRBJ1-5; D not resolved. Germline-derived CDR1 and CDR2 are SNHLY and FYNNEI. The CDR3 is made up of 14 amino acids. V was shortened by 6 bases and J by 2 bases, with 11 bases between the two germline ends.

CDR3 coding DNA: TGTGCCAGCAGGCTCATTTCCGCTCGGGGGGAAGGTTTCTACGAGCAGTACTTC. Amino acids: CASRLISARGEGFYEQYF. The chain couples TRBV27 to TRBJ2-7; 7 nucleotides align to TRBD2. Looked up from germline, CDR1 is MNHEY and CDR2 is SMNVEV (reference sequence). After removal of 6 bases from V and 3 bases from J, the junction contained 20 bases not matched to a gene. The CDR3 is 18 residues long.

The V call is TRBV7-9, the J call TRBJ2-3, with a possible D match to TRBD2 (6 bases). Trimming cost V 5 bases and J 3 bases, with 12 bases left between them. The CDR3 runs 14 residues. CDR1 and CDR2 from the germline V gene are SEHNR and FQNEAQ (reference sequence). The CDR3 bases are TGTGCCAGCAGCCTGAATAGCGGAACAGATACGCAGTATTTT. Protein sequence: CASSLNSGTDTQYF. The complete variable domain, with remaining parts taken from reference TRBV7-9 and TRBJ2-3, reads DTGVSQNPRHKITKRGQNVTFRCDPISEHNRLYWYRQTLGQGPEFLTYFQNEAQLEKSRLLSDRFSAERPKGSFSTLEIQRTEQGDSAMYLCASSLNSGTDTQYFGPGTRLTVL.

The V and J genes are TRBV7-9 and TRBJ2-1; TRBD2 agrees at 9 bases. Losses at the gene ends were 7 bases for V and 4 bases for J; bases not matched to a gene: 8. The CDR3 is 15 residues long. CDR1 is SEHNR and CDR2 is FQNEAQ in the germline V gene (reference sequence). The CDR3 reads CASNALAGGYNEQFF. The CDR3 DNA is TGTGCCAGCAACGCCCTGGCGGGGGGGTACAATGAGCAGTTCTTC.

This clone appeared a single time. The chain carries TRBV13 and TRBJ2-4; tentatively, D is TRBD2 (7 bases). CDR3 length equals 16 residues. CDR1 and CDR2 (germline): PRHDT, FYEKMQ (reference sequence). Trimming shortened V by 0 bases and J by 2 bases, and 11 bases separated the two germline ends. Written as DNA, the CDR3 is TGTGCCAGCAGCTTAGGCCTGGGGGGGCCCAAAAACATTCAGTACTTC. Translated, it gives CASSLGLGGPKNIQYF.

V gene TRBV13 combines with J gene TRBJ2-7; D unresolved. This CDR3 comprises 14 residues. Germline loops: CDR1 PRHDT, CDR2 FYEKMQ (reference sequence). Trimming shortened V by 1 base and J by 4 bases, and 11 bases separated the two germline ends. The CDR3, as DNA: TGTGCCAGCAGCTTAGCACCCGACAATTACGAGCAGTACTTC. Its translation is CASSLAPDNYEQYF.

The V call is TRBV4-2, the J call TRBJ2-1; 11 nucleotides agree with TRBD2. The germline CDR1 and CDR2 sequences are LGHNA and YNFKEQ. The CDR3 spans 15 residues. Trimming removed 3 bases from V and 9 bases from J; junction bases left unmatched: 7. CDR3 residues: CASSQALAGDGEQFF. CDR3 DNA sequence: TGTGCCAGCAGCCAGGCACTAGCGGGAGACGGTGAGCAGTTCTTC.

J is TRBJ1-1 and V is TRBV10-1, with D hard to call. CDR3 size: 14 residues. The V gene's germline CDR1 is WNHNN and CDR2 SYGVQD (reference sequence). Trimming removed 4 bases from V and 5 bases from J, with 14 bases in between. DNA of the CDR3: TGCGCCAGCAGTGTTGGGAGGGTAGGTACTGAAGCTTTCTTT. Residues: CASSVGRVGTEAFF.

This clone was counted a few times. The V and J genes are TRBV5-1 and TRBJ1-2; no definite D call. V was pared by 5 bases and J by 4 bases, with 15 bases between. CDR3 size: 14 residues. Germline V gives CDR1 SGHRS, CDR2 YFSETQ. CDR3: CASSPDKRFYGYTF. The CDR3 nucleotides read TGCGCCAGCAGTCCCGACAAACGGTTCTATGGCTACACCTTC.

J is TRBJ2-7 and V is TRBV5-5; TRBD1 might be the D (5 bases). The V gene's germline CDR1 is SGHKS and CDR2 YYEKEE (reference sequence). Trimming cost V 4 bases and J 5 bases, with 19 bases left between them. The CDR3 loop spans 15 amino acids. The CDR3 loop reads CASSLGQPIWNEQYF. The DNA of the CDR3 is TGTGCCAGCAGCCTCGGACAACCGATTTGGAACGAGCAGTACTTC.

The chain uses TRBV27 and TRBJ1-2; the D gene is possibly TRBD1 (5 bases). This CDR3 region has 12 residues. The V end lost 6 bases, the J end lost 5 bases, and 10 bases lay between the germline ends. CDR1 MNHEY and CDR2 SMNVEV come from the germline V gene (reference sequence). CDR3 DNA: TGTGCCAGCAGAGGGGTCGGATATGGCTACACCTTC. Its protein product is CASRGVGYGYTF.

A few counts support this clone. This chain links TRBV30 with TRBJ1-1, with 9 bases matching TRBD1. The CDR3 is 13 amino acids. The trim removed 3 bases at V and 3 bases at J, leaving 2 bases unmatched. Germline assignment: CDR1 GTSNPN and CDR2 SVGIG (reference sequence). The DNA for the CDR3 is TGTGCCTGGAGCCGACAGGGGGACACTGAAGCTTTCTTT. This gives the protein CAWSRQGDTEAFF.

The table lists this clone with a few counts. The chain combines TRBV5-1 with TRBJ2-2, with D tentatively TRBD2 (5 bases). V shed 2 bases and J shed 3 bases, with 5 bases lying between them. The germline V gene has CDR1 SGHRS and CDR2 YFSETQ. The CDR3 is 13 residues long. This chain's CDR3 is CASSLADTGELFF. The CDR3 region has the DNA TGCGCCAGCAGCTTAGCGGACACCGGGGAGCTGTTTTTT.

Note on this clone: This CDR3 is missing its conserved last phenylalanine or tryptophan, likely due to a read error. It is unclear where the CDR3 begins or ends on the DNA, so no DNA is shown, and the CDR3 is as TCRdb lists it. V and J are TRBV19 and TRBJ2-3; the table gives TRBD2 as D, unverified against the DNA. From its first to its last residue, the CDR3 has 12 amino acids. Germline lookup yields CDR1 LNHDA and CDR2 SQIVND (reference sequence). The CDR3: CASSEAGGPVGL.

The rearrangement uses TRBV7-9 and TRBJ2-5, with 10 bases that match TRBD2. The CDR3 covers 19 residues. Germline lookup yields CDR1 SEHNR and CDR2 FQNEAQ (reference sequence). V lost 2 bases and J lost 5; bases outside the gene matches: 17. This chain's CDR3 is CASSLRGRLAGDWAETQYF. CDR3 nucleotide sequence: TGTGCCAGCAGCTTACGCGGCCGCCTAGCGGGAGATTGGGCTGAGACCCAGTACTTC.

The chain couples TRBV5-1 to TRBJ2-1; a possible D gene is TRBD1 (6 bases). The CDR3 contains 17 residues. Trimming cost V 2 bases and J 4 bases, with 19 bases left between them. Germline V gene lookup returns CDR1 SGHRS and CDR2 YFSETQ. CDR3 nucleotide sequence: TGCGCCAGCAGCTTATCCCCCGCTGGACAGACATACAATGAGCAGTTCTTC. Protein sequence: CASSLSPAGQTYNEQFF.